These T cell receptor beta chains were read from a single sample in a study of blood T cell repertoires in COVID-19. This table comes from immunoSEQ multiplex PCR, and its TCRdb copy is limited to in-frame clones, with some not included. The sample lists under 300,000 clones, 86% seen once, with roughly 6.3% in the top ten. Sequenced material: peripheral blood. The receptors originated from a man aged 60-69 years with acute or convalescent COVID-19. Both conserved end residues are part of each CDR3. D genes are given only for firm matches. For some rows the clone size is stated as once, few or many, or as a class when expanded; others skip it.

v_gene,abundance,d_gene,j_gene,CDR3nt,CDR3aa
TRBV19,-,-,TRBJ1-2,TGTGCCAGTAGGATGCGGGGATCGGGTTATGGCTACACCTTC,CASRMRGSGYGYTF
TRBV27,-,TRBD1,TRBJ1-2,TGTGCCAGCAGTCCGCACAGGGGGGGTATTTATGGCTACACCTTC,CASSPHRGGIYGYTF
TRBV5-1,-,-,TRBJ1-1,TGCGCCAGCAGAGGTCCAGGGAAAGGTCTGAGCACTGAAGCTTTCTTT,CASRGPGKGLSTEAFF
TRBV28,-,TRBD1,TRBJ1-4,TGTGCCAGCACCCCCTCGGGGGACAGGGCGGATGAAAAACTGTTTTTT,CASTPSGDRADEKLFF
TRBV20-1,-,-,TRBJ1-5,TGCAGTGCTAGTAATAGCCCCGAGCCCTTTAGCAATCAGCCCCAGCATTTT,CSASNSPEPFSNQPQHF
TRBV11-2,once,TRBD1,TRBJ1-3,TGTGCCAGCAGTTTTGCCCCAGGGGGCTCTGGAAACACCATATATTTT,CASSFAPGGSGNTIYF
TRBV18,-,-,TRBJ2-1,TGTGCCAGCTCACCCGGGACACCGAACAATGAGCAGTTCTTC,CASSPGTPNNEQFF
TRBV7-9,-,-,TRBJ1-1,TGTGCCAGCAGCGGTCGGGGTGGCTCGGAAGCTTTCTTT,CASSGRGGSEAFF
TRBV19,-,-,TRBJ2-1,TGTGCAGCGGGGCAGGGGCTCCAAGGCGAGCAGTTCTTC,CAAGQGLQGEQFF
TRBV30,-,TRBD1,TRBJ2-7,TGTGCCTGGAGTGTCCGGGACAGGGGGATCTACGAGCAGTACTTC,CAWSVRDRGIYEQYF
TRBV2,-,TRBD1,TRBJ2-7,TGTGCCAGCAGTGACCCCCTGACAGGGTCAGGGTCCTACGAGCAGTACTTC,CASSDPLTGSGSYEQYF
TRBV6-2/TRBV6-3,-,-,TRBJ1-5,TGTGCCAGCAGTTCTTATCAGGGCGCGGCCAATCAGCCCCAGCATTTT,CASSSYQGAANQPQHF
TRBV10-3,-,TRBD2,TRBJ2-3,TGTGCCATCAAAGGGACTAGCGGGAGCACAGATACGCAGTATTTT,CAIKGTSGSTDTQYF
TRBV12-3/TRBV12-4,few,-,TRBJ1-2,TGTGCCAGCAGTTTGGGCAGGGCGGCGGGCTACACCTTC,CASSLGRAAGYTF
TRBV5-6,-,TRBD2,TRBJ2-7,TGTGCCAGCAGCGCGGGACTAGCGGTCTCCTACGAGCAGTACTTC,CASSAGLAVSYEQYF
TRBV7-8,-,TRBD1,TRBJ1-6,TGTGCCAGCAGCCTCCGGGACAGCAATTCACCCCTCCACTTT,CASSLRDSNSPLHF
TRBV7-2,-,TRBD2,TRBJ2-7,TGTGCCAGCAGCCCAGTCGCTAGCGGGAGGAACGAGCAGTACTTC,CASSPVASGRNEQYF
TRBV5-1,-,-,TRBJ1-5,TGCGCCAGCAGCTCCGCCGGGACGGGAGGGGAGCCCCAGCATTTT,CASSSAGTGGEPQHF
TRBV10-3,-,TRBD1,TRBJ1-3,TGTGCCATCAGTGAGTCGAACAGGGGAGGAAACACCATATATTTT,CAISESNRGGNTIYF
TRBV6-6,-,-,TRBJ2-7,TGTGCCAGCAGTTACTCTTTGGGGGAAGGAGGGTACGAGCAGTACTTC,CASSYSLGEGGYEQYF
TRBV27,-,-,TRBJ1-6,TGTGCCAGCAGTTTTTTCGGTTCACCCCTCCACTTT,CASSFFGSPLHF
TRBV29-1,-,TRBD2,TRBJ2-7,TGCAGCGTTTTTGGGGCTAGCGGGAGGCCCTCCTACGAGCAGTACTTC,CSVFGASGRPSYEQYF
TRBV24-1,-,-,TRBJ2-3,TGTGCCACCAGTGATTGGGGCAGGGGATCGGACACAGATACGCAGTATTTT,CATSDWGRGSDTDTQYF
TRBV12-5,-,-,TRBJ1-1,TGTGCTAGTGGTTTGGTACGAGGCAGGGGTACTGAAGCTTTCTTT,CASGLVRGRGTEAFF
TRBV7-2,-,TRBD2,TRBJ2-1,TGTGCCAGCAGCTTAGTTCGGACTAGCGGAAATGAGCAGTTCTTC,CASSLVRTSGNEQFF
TRBV5-1,-,-,TRBJ1-1,TGCGCCAGCAGCACCGGGGACACCCGCTCGAACACTGAAGCTTTCTTT,CASSTGDTRSNTEAFF
TRBV9,-,TRBD2,TRBJ2-7,TGTGCCAGCAGCCCCCCGGGCAGTAGCGGGAGTCTCGAGCAGTACTTC,CASSPPGSSGSLEQYF
TRBV19,-,-,TRBJ1-5,TGTGCCAGTAGTCAGGTCTTTAGCAATCAGCCCCAGCATTTT,CASSQVFSNQPQHF
TRBV30,-,-,TRBJ2-2,TGTGCCTGGATACGACGTGGCGGGAACACCGGGGAGCTGTTTTTT,CAWIRRGGNTGELFF
TRBV4-3,-,TRBD2,TRBJ2-3,TGCGCCAGCAGCCAAGGGGGGGGACTAGCGGGCCACACAGATACGCAGTATTTT,CASSQGGGLAGHTDTQYF
TRBV6-5,-,-,TRBJ1-5,TGTGCCAGCAGAACGAGCACAGGGACCCGCGTACAGCATTTT,CASRTSTGTRVQHF
TRBV28,-,-,TRBJ1-1,TGTGCCAGCAGGACAAACCCGGGACACCCTGAAGCTTTCTTT,CASRTNPGHPEAFF
TRBV3-1/TRBV3-2,-,-,TRBJ1-5,TGTGCCAGCAGCCATCGGTCGGGCAATCAGCCCCAGCATTTT,CASSHRSGNQPQHF
TRBV19,-,TRBD2,TRBJ2-1,TGTGCCAGTAGCACTAGCGGGGAGGGTGTACGGGAGCAGTTCTTC,CASSTSGEGVREQFF
TRBV5-4,-,-,TRBJ2-2,TGTGCCAGCAGCCCTGGAGGCTGGGAGCTGTTTTTT,CASSPGGWELFF
TRBV5-4,-,TRBD2,TRBJ2-1,TGTGCCAGCAGCTTGATCAGGCCTAGCGGGAGCAATGAGCAGTTCTTC,CASSLIRPSGSNEQFF
TRBV28,-,-,TRBJ1-4,TGTGCCAGCAGAGAATCGTCCTACCTCGATGAAAAACTGTTTTTT,CASRESSYLDEKLFF
TRBV16,-,TRBD1,TRBJ1-2,TGTGCCAGCAGCCACGACCCCAGGGGGGTTGGCTACACCTTC,CASSHDPRGVGYTF
TRBV5-6,-,-,TRBJ2-5,TGTGCCAGCAGCGGCGGCCCCAGGGGGAGGGAGACCCAGTACTTC,CASSGGPRGRETQYF